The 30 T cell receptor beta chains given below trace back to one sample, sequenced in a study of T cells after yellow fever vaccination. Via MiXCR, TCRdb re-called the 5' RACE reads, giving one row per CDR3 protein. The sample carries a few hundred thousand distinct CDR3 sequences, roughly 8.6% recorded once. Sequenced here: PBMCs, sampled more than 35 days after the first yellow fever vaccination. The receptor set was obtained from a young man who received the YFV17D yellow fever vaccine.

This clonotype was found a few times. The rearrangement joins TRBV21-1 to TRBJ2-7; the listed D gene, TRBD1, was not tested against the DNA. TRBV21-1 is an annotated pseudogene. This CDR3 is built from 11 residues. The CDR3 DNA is TGTGCCAGCCCTGCCCCCTTTGAGCAGTACGTC. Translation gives CASPAPFEQYV.

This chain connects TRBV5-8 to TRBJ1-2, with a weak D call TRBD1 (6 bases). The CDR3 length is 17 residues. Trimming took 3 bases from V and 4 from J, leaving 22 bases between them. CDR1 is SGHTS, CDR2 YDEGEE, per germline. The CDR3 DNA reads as TGTGCCAGCAGCTCTATGGCCGGGGGCGGGACATTCTATGGCTACACCTTC. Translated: CASSSMAGGGTFYGYTF.

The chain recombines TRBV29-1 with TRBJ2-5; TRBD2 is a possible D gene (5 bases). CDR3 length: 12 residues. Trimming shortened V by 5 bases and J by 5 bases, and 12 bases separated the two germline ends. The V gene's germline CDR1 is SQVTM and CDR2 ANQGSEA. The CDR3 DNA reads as TGCAGCGTTCTATGGGAGAGTGAGACCCAGTACTTC. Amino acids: CSVLWESETQYF.

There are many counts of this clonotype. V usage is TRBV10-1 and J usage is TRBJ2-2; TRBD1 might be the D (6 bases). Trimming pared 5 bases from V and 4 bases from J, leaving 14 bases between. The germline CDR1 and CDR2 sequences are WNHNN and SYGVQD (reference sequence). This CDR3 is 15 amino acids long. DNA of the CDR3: TGCGCCAGCAGTCAACAGGGCCGGGGCACCGGGGAGCTGTTTTTT. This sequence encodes CASSQQGRGTGELFF.

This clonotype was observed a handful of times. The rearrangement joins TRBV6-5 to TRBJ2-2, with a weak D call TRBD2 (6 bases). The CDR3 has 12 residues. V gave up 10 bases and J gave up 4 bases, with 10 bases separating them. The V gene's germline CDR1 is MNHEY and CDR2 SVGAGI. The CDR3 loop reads CATGGITGELFF. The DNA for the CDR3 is TGTGCCACCGGAGGGATCACCGGGGAGCTGTTTTTT.

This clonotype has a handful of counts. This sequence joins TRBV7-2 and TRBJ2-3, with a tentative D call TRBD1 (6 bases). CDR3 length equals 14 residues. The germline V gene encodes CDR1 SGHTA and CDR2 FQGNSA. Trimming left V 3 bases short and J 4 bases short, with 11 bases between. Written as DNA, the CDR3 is TGTGCCAGCAGCTTGATGGGGGCGGCAGATACGCAGTATTTT. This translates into CASSLMGAADTQYF.

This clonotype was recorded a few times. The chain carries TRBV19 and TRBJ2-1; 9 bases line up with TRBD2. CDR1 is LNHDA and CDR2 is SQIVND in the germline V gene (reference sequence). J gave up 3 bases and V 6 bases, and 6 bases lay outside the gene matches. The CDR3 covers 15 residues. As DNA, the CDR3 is TGTGCCAGTAGATGGGGGCGGGGGGGCTACAATGAGCAGTTCTTC. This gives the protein CASRWGRGGYNEQFF.

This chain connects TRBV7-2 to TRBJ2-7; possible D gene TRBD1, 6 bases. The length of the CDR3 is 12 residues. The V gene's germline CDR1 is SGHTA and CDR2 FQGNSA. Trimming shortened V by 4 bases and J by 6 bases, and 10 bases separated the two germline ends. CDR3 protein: CASSSTTGEQYF. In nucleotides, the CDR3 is TGTGCCAGCAGCTCAACGACAGGCGAGCAGTACTTC.

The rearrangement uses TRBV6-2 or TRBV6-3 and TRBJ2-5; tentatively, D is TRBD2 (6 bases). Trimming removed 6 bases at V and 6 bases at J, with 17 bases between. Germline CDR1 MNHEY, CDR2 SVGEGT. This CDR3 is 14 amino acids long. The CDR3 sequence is CASSHQTSGKTQYF. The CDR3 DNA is TGTGCCAGCAGCCACCAGACTAGTGGAAAGACCCAGTACTTC.

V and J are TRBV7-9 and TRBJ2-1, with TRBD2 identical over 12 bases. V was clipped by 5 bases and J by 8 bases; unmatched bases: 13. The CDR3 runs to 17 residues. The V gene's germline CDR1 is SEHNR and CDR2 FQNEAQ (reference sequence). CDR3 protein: CASSAHPSGGAEDEQFF. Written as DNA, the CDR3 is TGTGCCAGCAGCGCCCATCCTAGCGGGGGGGCTGAGGATGAGCAGTTCTTC.

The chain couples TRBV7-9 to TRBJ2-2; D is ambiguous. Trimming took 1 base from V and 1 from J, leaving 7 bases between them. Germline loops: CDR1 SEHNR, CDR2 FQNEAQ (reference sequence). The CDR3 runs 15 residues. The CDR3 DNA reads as TGTGCCAGCAGCTTAGGCTACAGGAACACCGGGGAGCTGTTTTTT. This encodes CASSLGYRNTGELFF. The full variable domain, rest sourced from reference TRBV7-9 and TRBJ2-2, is DTGVSQNPRHKITKRGQNVTFRCDPISEHNRLYWYRQTLGQGPEFLTYFQNEAQLEKSRLLSDRFSAERPKGSFSTLEIQRTEQGDSAMYLCASSLGYRNTGELFFGEGSRLTVL.

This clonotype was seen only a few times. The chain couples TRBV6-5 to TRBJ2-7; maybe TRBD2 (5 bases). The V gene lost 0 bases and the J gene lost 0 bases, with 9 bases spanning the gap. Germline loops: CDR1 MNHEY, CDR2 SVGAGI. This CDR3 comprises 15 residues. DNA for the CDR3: TGTGCCAGCAGTTACTCGGAGGTCTTCTCCTACGAGCAGTACTTC. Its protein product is CASSYSEVFSYEQYF.

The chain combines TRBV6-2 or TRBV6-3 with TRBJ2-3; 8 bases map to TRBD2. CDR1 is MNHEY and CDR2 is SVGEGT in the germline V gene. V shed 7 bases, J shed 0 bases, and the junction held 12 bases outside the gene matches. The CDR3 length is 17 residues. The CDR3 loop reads CASKKRERGLSTDTQYF. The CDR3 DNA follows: TGTGCCAGCAAAAAAAGGGAGCGGGGGCTTAGCACAGATACGCAGTATTTT.

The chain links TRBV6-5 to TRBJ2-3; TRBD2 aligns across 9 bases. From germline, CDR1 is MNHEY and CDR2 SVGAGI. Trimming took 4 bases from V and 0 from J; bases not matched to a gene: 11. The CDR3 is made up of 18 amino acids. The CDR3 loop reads CASSSLGAGGLSTDTQYF. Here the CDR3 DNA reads TGTGCCAGCAGTTCTCTGGGAGCGGGGGGCCTAAGCACAGATACGCAGTATTTT.

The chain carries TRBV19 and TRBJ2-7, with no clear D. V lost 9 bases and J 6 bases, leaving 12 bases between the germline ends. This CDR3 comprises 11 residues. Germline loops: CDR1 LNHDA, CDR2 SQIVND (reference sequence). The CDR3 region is CASRIGGEQYF. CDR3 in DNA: TGTGCCAGCAGGATTGGCGGCGAGCAGTACTTC.

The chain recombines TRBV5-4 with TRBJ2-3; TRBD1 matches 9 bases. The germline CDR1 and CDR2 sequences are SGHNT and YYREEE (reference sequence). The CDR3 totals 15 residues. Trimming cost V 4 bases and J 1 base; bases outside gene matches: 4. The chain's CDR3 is CASSRQGEGTDTQYF. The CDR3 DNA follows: TGTGCCAGCAGCCGACAGGGGGAAGGCACAGATACGCAGTATTTT.

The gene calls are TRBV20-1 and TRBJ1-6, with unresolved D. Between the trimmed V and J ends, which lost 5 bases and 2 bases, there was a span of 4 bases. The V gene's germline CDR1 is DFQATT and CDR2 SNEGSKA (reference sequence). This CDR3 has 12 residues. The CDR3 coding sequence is TGCAGTGCTCGACCCTATAATTCACCCCTCCACTTT. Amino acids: CSARPYNSPLHF.

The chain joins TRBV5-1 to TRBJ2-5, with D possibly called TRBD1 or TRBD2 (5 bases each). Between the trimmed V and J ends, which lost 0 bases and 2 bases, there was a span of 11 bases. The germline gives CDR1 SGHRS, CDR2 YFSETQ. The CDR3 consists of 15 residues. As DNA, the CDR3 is TGCGCCAGCAGCTTGGAAACCGGGACGCAAGAGACCCAGTACTTC. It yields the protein CASSLETGTQETQYF.

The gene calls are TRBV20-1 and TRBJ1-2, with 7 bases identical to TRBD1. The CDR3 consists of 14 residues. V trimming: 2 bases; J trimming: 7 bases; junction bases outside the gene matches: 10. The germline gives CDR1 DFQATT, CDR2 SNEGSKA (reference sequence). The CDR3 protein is CSARFGQAMGGYTF. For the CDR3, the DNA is TGCAGTGCTAGATTCGGACAGGCGATGGGTGGCTACACCTTC.

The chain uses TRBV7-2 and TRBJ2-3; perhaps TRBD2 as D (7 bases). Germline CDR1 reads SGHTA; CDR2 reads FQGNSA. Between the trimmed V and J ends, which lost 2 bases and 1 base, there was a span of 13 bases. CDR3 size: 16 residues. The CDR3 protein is CASSLNIGGRTDTQYF. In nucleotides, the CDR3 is TGTGCCAGCAGCTTAAATATCGGGGGGCGCACAGATACGCAGTATTTT. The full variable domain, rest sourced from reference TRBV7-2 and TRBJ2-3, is GAGVSQSPSNKVTEKGKDVELRCDPISGHTALYWYRQSLGQGLEFLIYFQGNSAPDKSGLPSDRFSAERTGGSVSTLTIQRTQQEDSAVYLCASSLNIGGRTDTQYFGPGTRLTVL.

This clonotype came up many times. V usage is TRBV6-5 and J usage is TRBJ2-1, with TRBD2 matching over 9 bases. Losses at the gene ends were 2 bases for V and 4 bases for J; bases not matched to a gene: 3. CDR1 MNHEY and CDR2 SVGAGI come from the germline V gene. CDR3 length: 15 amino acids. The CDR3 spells CASSYGGGAYNEQFF. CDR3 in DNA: TGTGCCAGCAGTTACGGCGGGGGGGCGTACAATGAGCAGTTCTTC.

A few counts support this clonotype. Here the CDR3 reads CASSLETKQETQYF. CDR3 bases: TGTGCCAGCAGCTTAGAAACAAAACAAGAGACCCAGTACTTC. The genes are TRBV13 and TRBJ2-5; D remains unclear. This CDR3 is 14 amino acids long. Germline-derived CDR1 and CDR2 are PRHDT and FYEKMQ (reference sequence). V was cut by 1 base and J by 2 bases, with 8 bases left in between.

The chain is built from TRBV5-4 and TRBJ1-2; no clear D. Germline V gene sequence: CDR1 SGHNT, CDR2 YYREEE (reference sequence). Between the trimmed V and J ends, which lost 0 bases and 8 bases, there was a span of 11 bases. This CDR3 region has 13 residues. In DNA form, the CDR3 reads TGTGCCAGCAGCTTGGAAGGGCTTGAAGGCTACACCTTC. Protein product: CASSLEGLEGYTF.

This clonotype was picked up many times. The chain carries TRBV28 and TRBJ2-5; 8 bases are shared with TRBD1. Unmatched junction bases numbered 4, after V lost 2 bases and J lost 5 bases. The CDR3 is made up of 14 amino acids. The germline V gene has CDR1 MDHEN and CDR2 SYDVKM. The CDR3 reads CASSLQGASETQYF. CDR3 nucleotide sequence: TGTGCCAGCAGTTTACAGGGGGCATCGGAGACCCAGTACTTC. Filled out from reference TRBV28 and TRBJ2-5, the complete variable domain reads DVKVTQSSRYLVKRTGEKVFLECVQDMDHENMFWYRQDPGLGLRLIYFSYDVKMKEKGDIPEGYSVSREKKERFSLILESASTNQTSMYLCASSLQGASETQYFGPGTRLLVL.

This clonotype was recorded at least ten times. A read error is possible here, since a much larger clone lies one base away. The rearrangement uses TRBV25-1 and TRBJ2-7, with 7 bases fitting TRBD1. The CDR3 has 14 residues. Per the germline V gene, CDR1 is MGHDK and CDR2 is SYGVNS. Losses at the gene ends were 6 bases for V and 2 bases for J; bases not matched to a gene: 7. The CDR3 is CASSTRDSTYEQYF. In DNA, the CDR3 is TGTGCCAGCAGCACCCGGGACAGTACCTACGAGCAGTACTTC.

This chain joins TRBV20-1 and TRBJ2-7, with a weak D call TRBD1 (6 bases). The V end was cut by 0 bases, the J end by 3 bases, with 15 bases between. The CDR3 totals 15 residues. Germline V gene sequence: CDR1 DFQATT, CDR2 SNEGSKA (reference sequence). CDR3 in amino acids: CSARDRRTEDYEQYF. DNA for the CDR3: TGCAGTGCTAGAGATAGAAGGACAGAGGACTACGAGCAGTACTTC.

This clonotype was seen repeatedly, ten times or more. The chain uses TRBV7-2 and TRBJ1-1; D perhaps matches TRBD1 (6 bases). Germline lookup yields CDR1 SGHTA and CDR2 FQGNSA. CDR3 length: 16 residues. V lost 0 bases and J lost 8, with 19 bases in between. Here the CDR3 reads CASSLAGRTAGIEAFF. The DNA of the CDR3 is TGTGCCAGCAGCTTAGCCGGCCGGACAGCGGGGATCGAAGCTTTCTTT.

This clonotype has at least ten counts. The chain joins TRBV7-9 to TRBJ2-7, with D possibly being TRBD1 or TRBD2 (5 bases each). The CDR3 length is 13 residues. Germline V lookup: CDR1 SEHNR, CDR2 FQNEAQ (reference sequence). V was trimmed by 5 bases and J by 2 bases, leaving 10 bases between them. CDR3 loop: CASSPWGPYEQYF. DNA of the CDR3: TGTGCCAGCAGCCCGTGGGGACCCTACGAGCAGTACTTC.

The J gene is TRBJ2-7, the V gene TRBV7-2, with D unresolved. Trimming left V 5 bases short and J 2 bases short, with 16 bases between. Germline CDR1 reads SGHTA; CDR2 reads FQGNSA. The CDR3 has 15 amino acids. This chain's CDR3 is CASSLDLHGAYEQYF. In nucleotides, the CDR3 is TGTGCCAGCAGCCTCGACCTGCATGGCGCCTACGAGCAGTACTTC. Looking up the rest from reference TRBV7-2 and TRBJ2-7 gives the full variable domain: GAGVSQSPSNKVTEKGKDVELRCDPISGHTALYWYRQSLGQGLEFLIYFQGNSAPDKSGLPSDRFSAERTGGSVSTLTIQRTQQEDSAVYLCASSLDLHGAYEQYFGPGTRLTVT.

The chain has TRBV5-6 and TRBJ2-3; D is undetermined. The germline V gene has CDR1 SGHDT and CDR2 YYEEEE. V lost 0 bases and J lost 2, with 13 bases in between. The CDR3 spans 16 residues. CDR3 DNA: TGTGCCAGCAGCTTGGCGGTGGTTTCATTCACAGATACGCAGTATTTT. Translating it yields CASSLAVVSFTDTQYF.